The 4 T cell receptor beta chains in this list originate from one sample, sequenced in a study of blood T cell repertoires in COVID-19. Profiled with immunoSEQ multiplex PCR; TCRdb holds only in-frame clones, not every one. The sample lists some 88,000 clones, 79% occurring once. Sample: peripheral blood. The source is a human donor in a cohort sampled during active COVID-19.

The genes are TRBV11-3 and TRBJ2-3, with TRBD1 identical over 9 bases. This CDR3 is built from 15 residues. CDR1 and CDR2 (germline): SGHNT, YENEEA. The trim removed 4 bases at V and 1 base at J, leaving 3 bases unmatched. The CDR3 DNA follows: TGTGCCAGCAGCTCCCGGACAGGGGGCACAGATACGCAGTATTTT. Translating it yields CASSSRTGGTDTQYF.

The count of this clone is one. The chain recombines TRBV19 with TRBJ1-4; D unclear. V gave up 3 bases and J gave up 7 bases, with 12 bases separating them. The CDR3 extends over 14 amino acids. Germline V lookup: CDR1 LNHDA, CDR2 SQIVND (reference sequence). The CDR3 DNA reads as TGTGCCAGTAGTATCCCACGAACAGTTGAAAAACTGTTTTTT. Translated, it gives CASSIPRTVEKLFF.

CDR3 region: CASSSPGQGNTEAFF. In DNA form, the CDR3 reads TGTGCCAGCAGCTCTCCGGGACAGGGGAACACTGAAGCTTTCTTT. This chain joins TRBV7-2 and TRBJ1-1; 9 nucleotides align to TRBD1. The germline gives CDR1 SGHTA, CDR2 FQGNSA. After removal of 4 bases from V and 1 base from J, the junction contained 4 bases not matched to a gene. This CDR3 is built from 15 residues.

The J gene is TRBJ2-7, the V gene TRBV5-6; no clear D gene. Germline lookup yields CDR1 SGHDT and CDR2 YYEEEE. The ends were cut back, 4 bases at V and 0 bases at J, with 11 bases in the middle. The CDR3 has 14 amino acids. Here the CDR3 reads CASSPHPSSYEQYF. CDR3 DNA sequence: TGTGCCAGCAGCCCTCATCCGAGCTCCTACGAGCAGTACTTC.